These 30 T cell receptor beta chains originate from one sample sequenced in a study of blood T cell repertoires in COVID-19. Only in-frame clones appear in the TCRdb table, and some are missing; sequencing was by immunoSEQ multiplex PCR. Here the sample spans around 80,000 clones, roughly nine tenths being singletons. Sequencing was performed on peripheral blood. The receptors originated from a human donor in a cohort sampled during active COVID-19.

CDR3 sequence (DNA): TGTGCCAGCAGCAGCCCTATGACAGGGCGCGGCTACACCTTC. Protein product: CASSSPMTGRGYTF. The chain couples TRBV7-9 to TRBJ1-2; TRBD1 aligns across 7 bases. Germline V CDR1 and CDR2: SEHNR, FQNEAQ (reference sequence). Unmatched junction bases numbered 11, after V lost 5 bases and J lost 8 bases. The CDR3 loop spans 14 amino acids.

The V and J genes are TRBV28 and TRBJ1-1; TRBD1 might be the D (6 bases). Germline values: CDR1 MDHEN, CDR2 SYDVKM. Trimming removed 2 bases at V and 3 bases at J, with 19 bases between. The length of the CDR3 is 17 residues. CDR3 sequence: CASSLVYRVGIDTEAFF. Written as DNA, the CDR3 is TGTGCCAGCAGTTTAGTCTACAGGGTAGGAATTGACACTGAAGCTTTCTTT.

This clone showed up just once. The chain couples TRBV7-9 to TRBJ1-2; TRBD1 is a possible D gene (5 bases). CDR1 and CDR2 from the germline V gene are SEHNR and FQNEAQ (reference sequence). Trimming cost V 5 bases and J 6 bases, with 16 bases left between them. This CDR3 spans 14 amino acids. The CDR3, as DNA: TGTGCCAGCAGCCCCCCCTCCAGGGTTGATGGCTACACCTTC. Encoded protein: CASSPPSRVDGYTF.

There are many counts of this clone. The V call is TRBV27, the J call TRBJ2-1, with 7 bases aligning to TRBD2. The V segment lost 5 bases and the J segment 4 bases; nucleotides outside the gene matches: 5. The CDR3 totals 14 residues. CDR1 is MNHEY and CDR2 is SMNVEV in the germline V gene (reference sequence). The CDR3 region is CASSIVSGYNEQFF. Here the CDR3 DNA reads TGTGCCAGCAGTATCGTTAGCGGGTACAATGAGCAGTTCTTC.

This chain links TRBV6-6 with TRBJ2-7; 11 nucleotides agree with TRBD1. From germline, CDR1 is MNHNY and CDR2 SVGAGI (reference sequence). The CDR3 loop spans 15 amino acids. Trimming took 5 bases from V and 5 from J; bases not matched to a gene: 8. The CDR3: CASSHSGQGVHEQYF. The CDR3 bases are TGTGCCAGCAGTCATTCGGGACAGGGGGTGCACGAGCAGTACTTC.

This clone was seen more than once but under ten times. The rearrangement links TRBV3-1 (or the pseudogene TRBV3-2) to TRBJ2-7; D is ambiguous. V was cut by 4 bases and J by 5 bases, with 6 bases left in between. Germline values: CDR1 LGHDT, CDR2 YNNKEL (reference sequence). The CDR3 totals 11 residues. The CDR3 protein is CASSRNNEQYF. The CDR3 nucleotides read TGTGCCAGCAGCCGTAATAACGAGCAGTACTTC.

J is TRBJ1-2 and V is TRBV12-3 or TRBV12-4; D not certain. The germline V and J ends were trimmed by 2 bases and 4 bases, with 5 bases remaining between them. The CDR3 spans 12 residues. CDR3 sequence reads: CASSLNSYGYTF. The CDR3, as DNA: TGTGCCAGCAGTTTAAATAGCTATGGCTACACCTTC.

The rearrangement links TRBV28 to TRBJ1-1; D is uncertain. The CDR3 totals 21 residues. V was cut by 5 bases and J by 4 bases, with 35 bases left in between. Germline V CDR1 and CDR2: MDHEN, SYDVKM. CDR3 residues: CASSPVSSPTLLMGSGTEAFF. The CDR3 coding sequence is TGTGCCAGCAGTCCCGTTTCAAGCCCCACTCTATTGATGGGGAGCGGCACTGAAGCTTTCTTT.

This chain links TRBV6-5 with TRBJ2-7, with 7 bases aligning to TRBD2. CDR3 length equals 13 residues. The junction had 8 bases not matched to a gene; V was cut back by 8 bases and J by 4 bases. CDR1 and CDR2 from the germline V gene are MNHEY and SVGAGI. DNA for the CDR3: TGTGCCAGCGCGAGGGAGGGGACTTACGAGCAGTACTTC. It encodes CASAREGTYEQYF.

The chain employs TRBV30 and TRBJ2-7, with D possibly being TRBD2 (5 bases). The V gene lost 6 bases and the J gene lost 4 bases, with 16 bases spanning the gap. Germline values: CDR1 GTSNPN, CDR2 SVGIG (reference sequence). The CDR3 runs to 13 residues. CDR3: CACTEGNNYEQYF. DNA of the CDR3: TGTGCCTGCACCGAGGGTAATAATTACGAGCAGTACTTC.

This clone was counted once. The V and J genes are TRBV18 and TRBJ1-2; TRBD1 agrees at 10 bases. Trimming took 2 bases from V and 7 from J; bases not matched to a gene: 10. The CDR3 has 16 amino acids. Germline loops: CDR1 KGHSH, CDR2 LQKENI. The CDR3, as DNA: TGTGCCAGCTCACCAAACGGGCCGGGACAGGGGCTTGGCTACACCTTC. It specifies CASSPNGPGQGLGYTF.

The chain has TRBV4-2 and TRBJ1-2, with 8 bases identical to TRBD1. Germline assignment: CDR1 LGHNA and CDR2 YNFKEQ. The junction had 3 bases not matched to a gene; V was cut back by 4 bases and J by 8 bases. This CDR3 spans 12 amino acids. The CDR3 bases are TGTGCCAGCAGCCTAACAGGGGGAGGCTACACCTTC. Translated: CASSLTGGGYTF.

The rearrangement links TRBV11-2 to TRBJ2-5, with 8 bases lining up with TRBD2. Germline-derived CDR1 and CDR2 are SGHAT and FQNNGV. This CDR3 region has 14 residues. V dropped 0 bases and J dropped 5; count of bases not matched to a gene: 2. CDR3 coding DNA: TGTGCCAGCAGCTTAGAAAGACTAGCGGAGACCCAGTACTTC. Translated: CASSLERLAETQYF.

The rearrangement joins TRBV5-4 to TRBJ2-7; 9 bases map to TRBD2. The CDR3 runs 15 residues. CDR1 is SGHNT, CDR2 YYREEE, per germline (reference sequence). Germline trimming cut 0 bases from V and 4 bases from J; bases unmatched to any gene: 5. CDR3 DNA sequence: TGTGCCAGCAGCTTGGAGGCTAGCGGGATTTACGAGCAGTACTTC. Amino acid sequence: CASSLEASGIYEQYF.

The chain uses TRBV30 and TRBJ1-1; a possible D gene is TRBD1 (6 bases). This CDR3 is built from 14 residues. V was cut by 0 bases and J by 5 bases, with 13 bases left in between. Per germline, CDR1 GTSNPN and CDR2 SVGIG (reference sequence). The CDR3 region has the DNA TGTGCCTGGAGTGTACAACAGGGCATAACTGAAGCTTTCTTT. As protein: CAWSVQQGITEAFF.

The chain has TRBV27 and TRBJ2-7; 10 nucleotides match TRBD2. The V gene's germline CDR1 is MNHEY and CDR2 SMNVEV (reference sequence). The CDR3 totals 17 residues. The J segment lost 0 bases and the V segment lost 4 bases, leaving 9 bases of the junction unmatched. The CDR3 DNA is TGTGCCAGCAGTTCCCTACAGACTAGCGGGTTCTCCTACGAGCAGTACTTC. As protein: CASSSLQTSGFSYEQYF.

As regards this clone: An end of the junction does not agree with germline; a read error may underlie this. V and J are TRBV5-5 and TRBJ1-2, with 8 bases fitting TRBD1. Germline CDR1 is SGHKS and CDR2 is YYEKEE (reference sequence). The CDR3 sequence is 12 residues long. The CDR3: CASSLASQGADF. The DNA for the CDR3 is TGTGCCAGCAGCTTGGCCTCCCAGGGGGCCGACTTC.

The chain is built from TRBV5-4 and TRBJ1-1; D perhaps matches TRBD1 (5 bases). The germline V gene encodes CDR1 SGHNT and CDR2 YYREEE (reference sequence). V lost 0 bases and J lost 4, with 16 bases in between. This CDR3 has 16 residues. The CDR3 here is CASSLDWGASVTEAFF. The CDR3 region has the DNA TGTGCCAGCAGCTTGGATTGGGGCGCGTCGGTCACTGAAGCTTTCTTT.

This clone appeared a single time. V usage is TRBV19 and J usage is TRBJ1-5, with D possibly being TRBD1 (5 bases). The V gene lost 5 bases and the J gene lost 7 bases, with 21 bases spanning the gap. CDR3 length: 16 residues. CDR1 and CDR2 from the germline V gene are LNHDA and SQIVND (reference sequence). The CDR3 nucleotides read TGTGCCAGTAGTTCGTCGGTGGGGGGTTCGGGACAGCCCCAGCATTTT. As protein: CASSSSVGGSGQPQHF.

This chain joins TRBV5-1 and TRBJ1-3; D gene uncertain. Trimming shortened V by 1 base and J by 0 bases, and 5 bases separated the two germline ends. The CDR3 loop spans 14 amino acids. Germline lookup yields CDR1 SGHRS and CDR2 YFSETQ. The DNA of the CDR3 is TGCGCCAGCAGCTTGATGAGCTCTGGAAACACCATATATTTT. As protein: CASSLMSSGNTIYF.

This clone has only one observation. This chain joins TRBV3-1 (or the pseudogene TRBV3-2) and TRBJ1-2; 8 bases agree with TRBD1. The CDR3 totals 13 residues. Germline-derived CDR1 and CDR2 are LGHDT and YNNKEL (reference sequence). Trimming removed 4 bases from V and 8 bases from J; junction bases left unmatched: 6. The CDR3 DNA follows: TGTGCCAGCAGCCCGAGGACAGGGTACGGCTACACCTTC. This sequence encodes CASSPRTGYGYTF.

J is TRBJ1-2 and V is TRBV24-1, with D perhaps matching TRBD1 (5 bases). Germline V gene data show CDR1 as KGHDR and CDR2 as SFDVKD. The CDR3 sequence is 13 residues long. V lost 5 bases, J lost 7 bases, and 13 bases lay in between. The chain's CDR3 is CATSALGAGGYTF. The CDR3 bases are TGTGCCACCAGTGCCCTAGGGGCAGGTGGCTACACCTTC.

The chain links TRBV29-1 to TRBJ2-2; 9 nucleotides line up with TRBD2. This CDR3 has 16 amino acids. With V trimmed by 4 bases and J by 1 base, 7 bases remained unmatched. Germline V lookup: CDR1 SQVTM, CDR2 ANQGSEA. In DNA form, the CDR3 reads TGCAGCGTTGCTGCTAGCGGGGATGAGAACACCGGGGAGCTGTTTTTT. Encoded protein: CSVAASGDENTGELFF.

The J gene is TRBJ2-2, the V gene TRBV20-1; D gene uncertain. The germline V gene has CDR1 DFQATT and CDR2 SNEGSKA (reference sequence). Between the trimmed V and J ends, which lost 3 bases and 5 bases, there was a span of 22 bases. CDR3 length equals 17 residues. This CDR3 reads CSASNPDYTTRTGELFF. The CDR3 DNA reads TGCAGTGCTAGTAACCCCGATTACACCACGAGGACCGGGGAGCTGTTTTTT.

The chain is built from TRBV4-1 and TRBJ1-5; D not resolved. V was clipped by 0 bases and J by 8 bases, with 11 bases between them. CDR1 MGHRA and CDR2 YSYEKL come from the germline V gene. The CDR3 contains 14 residues. DNA of the CDR3: TGCGCCAGCAGCCAAGAGCCTGGCGGAGAGCCCCAGCATTTT. Amino acid sequence: CASSQEPGGEPQHF.

The chain employs TRBV21-1 and TRBJ1-1; the DNA was not used to check the table's D call, TRBD1. TRBV21-1 is given as a pseudogene. The CDR3 is made up of 15 amino acids. The CDR3 DNA sequence: TGTGCCCCTCACAGGAGATTGCATCTGAACACTGAAGCTTTCTTT. As protein: CAPHRRLHLNTEAFF.

The chain carries TRBV7-3 and TRBJ2-1, with D possibly being TRBD2 (5 bases). The V gene lost 0 bases and the J gene lost 8 bases, with 8 bases spanning the gap. Per the germline V gene, CDR1 is SGHTA and CDR2 is FQGTGA. This CDR3 spans 13 amino acids. The CDR3 reads CASSLTRADEQFF. The DNA of the CDR3 is TGTGCCAGCAGCTTAACCCGAGCGGATGAGCAGTTCTTC.

V is TRBV5-4 and J is TRBJ2-7; D is perhaps TRBD1 (5 bases). V gave up 5 bases and J gave up 1 base, with 16 bases separating them. The CDR3 spans 15 residues. The germline gives CDR1 SGHNT, CDR2 YYREEE (reference sequence). In DNA, the CDR3 is TGTGCCAGCAGATATTTCGACAGTTTTTCCTACGAGCAGTACTTC. Residues: CASRYFDSFSYEQYF.

This clone has more than one count but fewer than ten. This sequence joins TRBV27 and TRBJ2-1, with 8 positions matching TRBD2. CDR3 length equals 16 residues. V shed 6 bases and J 4 bases; nucleotides not matched to a gene: 11. Germline V lookup: CDR1 MNHEY, CDR2 SMNVEV (reference sequence). The CDR3 coding sequence is TGTGCCAGCAGCGAAACCGGGACTAGAAGATACAATGAGCAGTTCTTC. Protein: CASSETGTRRYNEQFF.

The chain links TRBV6-4 to TRBJ1-1; D might be TRBD1 (6 bases). The V gene lost 5 bases and the J gene lost 3 bases, with 13 bases spanning the gap. The germline gives CDR1 MRHNA, CDR2 SNTAGT. CDR3 size: 14 residues. CDR3 residues: CASSIQGGDTEAFF. CDR3 bases: TGTGCCAGCAGTATACAGGGTGGCGACACTGAAGCTTTCTTT.